This T cell receptor (beta chain) emerged from a study of blood T cell repertoires in COVID-19. Across the whole study: Collection of acute and convalescent COVID-19 samples took place in the United States, Italy and Spain. Nucleic acid was either cDNA or gDNA, and it came from T cells, B-cell-depleted T cells, or PBMCs.

There are a few counts of this clone. This CDR3 region has 14 residues. CDR1 and CDR2 (germline): SGHNT, YENEEA. V dropped 5 bases and J dropped 0 bases, with 9 bases sitting between them. Original analysis: Nucleated cell counts were estimated from reference gene primer amplification. Sequencing was performed with immunoSEQ multiplex PCR; in TCRdb, only in-frame clones are kept and a portion is missing. The D gene and trimming were derived from the DNA, and the V and J assignments and clone size from that table. This table holds around 320,000 clones, about 85% found once. The specimen sequenced was peripheral blood. This rearrangement joins TRBV11-3 to TRBJ2-3; D perhaps matches TRBD1 (6 bases). The TCR comes from a man aged 18 to 29 with active or convalescent COVID-19. The CDR3 sequence is CASSTTGSTDTQYF. The CDR3 nucleotides are TGTGCCAGCAGCACTACAGGGAGCACAGATACGCAGTATTTT.